The clone carrying this TCR beta chain came up a few times. Authors' analysis steps: Cell counts per sample came from amplifying reference gene primers. Method: immunoSEQ multiplex PCR; TCRdb's copy keeps in-frame clones and lacks some. That table is the source of V, J and clone size, and D and trimming were worked out from the DNA. The sample has over 300,000 clones, more than 75% seen once; the top ten hold over 9.5%. The data were obtained in a study of blood T cell repertoires in COVID-19. Trimming at V came to 9 bases and at J to 6 bases, leaving 1 base not matched to a gene. There are 11 residues in the CDR3. In germline, CDR1 is LNHDA, CDR2 SQIVND (reference sequence).

The source of this sequence is a woman in her late teens or twenties who had recovered from COVID-19. This chain uses TRBV19 with TRBJ2-2; 7 positions agree with TRBD1. The specimen was PBMCs or T cells enriched from blood (not recorded which). In DNA, the CDR3 is TGTGCCAGCCAGGGGGCCGGGGAGCTGTTTTTT. Its translation is CASQGAGELFF.